This is a list of T cell receptor beta chains from one sample in a study of beta chain features in type 1 diabetes. TCRdb's copy holds only in-frame clones and misses some; the assay was immunoSEQ multiplex PCR. This table has approximately 170,000 clones, approximately 8.4% appearing once. Sequenced: central memory CD4+ T cells from blood. These receptors were obtained from a woman aged 18-29 years in good health. Both conserved end residues are part of each CDR3. A D gene is named only where the DNA matches it firmly. Clone size is not always given. Where it is, it says once, few, many or a class for expanded clones.

>NA|TRBJ2-5|few|TRBV11-1
TGTGCCAGCAGCTACGGGAGTTTGGAGACCCAGTACTTC
CASSYGSLETQYF
>TRBD2|TRBJ2-1|few|TRBV9
TGTGCCAGCAGCGTAGCCGGGACTAGCATTGAGCAGTTCTTC
CASSVAGTSIEQFF
>NA|TRBJ2-1|few|TRBV5-6
TGTGCCAGCAGCTTAGCCAGAGGATTCTCCTTCTTC
CASSLARGFSFF
>TRBD1|TRBJ2-3|NA|TRBV25-1
TGTGCCACCAGTCGACAGGGCAGCACAGATACGCAGTATTTT
CATSRQGSTDTQYF
>NA|TRBJ1-1|NA|TRBV28
TGTGCCAGCAGCCCGGGAGGGGGGAACACTGAAGCTTTCTTT
CASSPGGGNTEAFF
>NA|TRBJ1-1|NA|TRBV5-1
TGCGCCAGCAGCTTGGTGGGGGCCTCCACTGAAGCTTTCTTT
CASSLVGASTEAFF
>NA|TRBJ2-7|few|TRBV5-1
TGCGCCAGCAGCTTGCAGGCAAGCTCCTACGAGCAGTACTTC
CASSLQASSYEQYF
>TRBD1|TRBJ1-2|NA|TRBV2
TGTGCCAGCAGAACCGGGACAGGGGGCTCTGGCTACACCTTC
CASRTGTGGSGYTF
>TRBD2|TRBJ2-3|few|TRBV6-5
TGTGCCATCGGGGAGGGGTACACAGATACGCAGTATTTT
CAIGEGYTDTQYF
>TRBD1|TRBJ1-5|few|TRBV19
TGTGCCAGTACCCCGGGGACAGGGTTCTCTAATCAGCCCCAGCATTTT
CASTPGTGFSNQPQHF
>TRBD2|TRBJ2-3|few|TRBV7-3
TGTGCCAGCAGCGCTGGGAGGGGTGATACGCAGTATTTT
CASSAGRGDTQYF
>NA|TRBJ1-5|few|TRBV6-6
TGTGCCAGCAGTTCCAATAGCAATCAGCCCCAGCATTTT
CASSSNSNQPQHF
>TRBD2|TRBJ2-1|NA|TRBV7-9
TGTGCCAGCAGCTCTAGCGGGGGTTCTAATGAGCAGTTCTTC
CASSSSGGSNEQFF
>TRBD2|TRBJ2-3|many|TRBV4-3
TGCGCCAGCAGCTCGGGACTAGCGGGGGGGCTCGCAGATACGCAGTATTTT
CASSSGLAGGLADTQYF
>NA|TRBJ1-3|NA|TRBV30
TGTGCCGGGACGGTTGACTCTGGAAACACCATATATTTT
CAGTVDSGNTIYF
>TRBD2|TRBJ2-2|NA|TRBV5-1
TGCGCCAGCAGTCCGGGACTAGTTACCGGGGAGCTGTTTTTT
CASSPGLVTGELFF
>NA|TRBJ1-5|few|TRBV19
TGTGCCAGTAGCGGGAGGTATTATAGCAATCAGCCCCAGCATTTT
CASSGRYYSNQPQHF
>NA|TRBJ2-7|NA|TRBV2
TGTGCCAGCAGTCTAAGCTACGAGCAGTACTTC
CASSLSYEQYF
>NA|TRBJ2-7|few|TRBV9
TGTGCCAGCAGCCCCCAGATAGCCGGCGACGAGCAGTACTTC
CASSPQIAGDEQYF
>NA|TRBJ1-5|few|TRBV19
TGTGCCAGTATAACGGGAACCGGAGGCAATCAGCCCCAGCATTTT
CASITGTGGNQPQHF
>NA|TRBJ2-1|few|TRBV9
TGTGCCAGCAGCGTAGATATGCAGGGGAGTGAGCAGTTCTTC
CASSVDMQGSEQFF
>TRBD2|TRBJ2-7|few|TRBV5-1
TGCGCCAGCAGCACTGTAGCGGGGGGGACCGAGCAGTACTTC
CASSTVAGGTEQYF
>TRBD1|TRBJ1-5|NA|TRBV6-6
TGTGCCAGCAGCCCGGGGGACAGTTATCAGCCCCAGCATTTT
CASSPGDSYQPQHF
>NA|TRBJ1-2|NA|TRBV6-1
TGTGCCAGCAGTGAAAGAGGGAAGGGGGAAGGGTATGGCTACACCTTC
CASSERGKGEGYGYTF
>NA|TRBJ2-1|NA|TRBV7-9
TGTGCCAGCAGCTCCGCGATCTCCTACAATGAGCAGTTCTTC
CASSSAISYNEQFF
>TRBD1|TRBJ1-4|NA|TRBV4-2
TGTGCCAGCAGCTCAGGGGGTGATGAAAAACTGTTTTTT
CASSSGGDEKLFF
>TRBD2|TRBJ2-3|few|TRBV9
TGTGCCAGCAGCGTAGGGGCTAGCGGAAGGGGCGATACGCAGTATTTT
CASSVGASGRGDTQYF
>TRBD1|TRBJ2-7|few|TRBV27
TGTGCCAGCAGGCGACAGGGGGCAATCTACGAGCAGTACTTC
CASRRQGAIYEQYF
>TRBD1|TRBJ1-2|many|TRBV7-9
TGTGCCAGCAGCCCTACCCCGGACAGGGCGGAGGGCTACACCTTC
CASSPTPDRAEGYTF
>TRBD1|TRBJ1-1|few|TRBV30
TGTGCCTGGGAACAGGGGGCGCTGACTGAAGCTTTCTTT
CAWEQGALTEAFF
>TRBD1|TRBJ1-1|NA|TRBV29-1
TGCAGCGTTAGGACAGGGCGTAATGGAAACACTGAAGCTTTCTTT
CSVRTGRNGNTEAFF
>NA|TRBJ1-1|few|TRBV6-6
TGTGCCAGCAGTTATATCCGGGATGAAGCTTTCTTT
CASSYIRDEAFF
>NA|TRBJ2-3|few|TRBV7-7
TGTGCTAGCAGCTTAGCCAGTGTTGGAGATACGCAGTATTTT
CASSLASVGDTQYF
>NA|TRBJ1-3|few|TRBV18
TGTGCCAGCTCACCACCTTTTGTGGGCGCGAGTGGAAACACCATATATTTT
CASSPPFVGASGNTIYF
>TRBD2|TRBJ2-7|NA|TRBV29-1
TGCAGCGTCCGACTCCGGGAGGCCGAGCAGTACTTC
CSVRLREAEQYF
>TRBD2|TRBJ2-1|NA|TRBV5-4
TGTGCCAGCAGCTTGGCTGGCGGGGGGGCGTCGAATGAGCAGTTCTTC
CASSLAGGGASNEQFF
>NA|TRBJ1-2|NA|TRBV6-5
TGTGCCAGCAGTTACGGGGACATTCGGGGTGGCTACACCTTC
CASSYGDIRGGYTF
>TRBD1|TRBJ1-2|NA|TRBV2
TGTGCCAGCACCGATCGAACAGGGGATGGCTACACCTTC
CASTDRTGDGYTF
>NA|TRBJ1-2|NA|TRBV6-5
TGTGCCAGTATGGACGGGGGGGAGGGTAGAGGCTACACCTTC
CASMDGGEGRGYTF
>NA|TRBJ1-2|NA|TRBV4-1
TGCGCCAGCAGCCAAGGTCGGACAGCTGCCTATGGCTACACCTTC
CASSQGRTAAYGYTF
>NA|TRBJ2-1|few|TRBV29-1
TGCAGCGTACTTAGCGGCATCCCCTACAATGAGCAGTTCTTC
CSVLSGIPYNEQFF
>NA|TRBJ2-3|few|TRBV7-9
TGTGCCAGCAGCTTACAGGGGTCTTCAGATACGCAGTATTTT
CASSLQGSSDTQYF
>NA|TRBJ2-1|NA|TRBV19
TGTGCCAGTAGTCCCCGGGTAACTGGAAATGAGCAGTTCTTC
CASSPRVTGNEQFF